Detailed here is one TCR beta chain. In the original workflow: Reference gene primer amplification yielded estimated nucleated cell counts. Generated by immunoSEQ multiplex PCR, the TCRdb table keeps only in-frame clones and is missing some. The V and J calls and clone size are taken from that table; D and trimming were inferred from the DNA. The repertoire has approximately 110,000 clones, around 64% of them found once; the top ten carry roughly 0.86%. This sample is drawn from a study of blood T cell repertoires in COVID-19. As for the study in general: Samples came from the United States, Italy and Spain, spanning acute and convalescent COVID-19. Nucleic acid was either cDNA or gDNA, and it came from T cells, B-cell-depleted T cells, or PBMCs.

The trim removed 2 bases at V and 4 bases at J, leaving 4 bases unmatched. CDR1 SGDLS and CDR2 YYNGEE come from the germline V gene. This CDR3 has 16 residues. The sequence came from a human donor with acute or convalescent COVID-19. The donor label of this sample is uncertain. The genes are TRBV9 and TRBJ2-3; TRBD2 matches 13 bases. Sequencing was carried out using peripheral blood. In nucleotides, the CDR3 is TGTGCCAGCAGCGTCTGGACTAGCGGGGGACCAGATACGCAGTATTTT. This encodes CASSVWTSGGPDTQYF.